This T cell receptor beta chain emerged from a study of CD8+ T cells in alopecia areata. Germline V gives CDR1 SGDLS, CDR2 YYNGEE. The CDR3 has 15 residues. V was cut by 0 bases and J by 7 bases, with 13 bases left in between. In each case, RNA was isolated and then reverse transcribed into cDNA as the sequencing template. Assay used: immunoSEQ multiplex PCR; TCRdb lists only in-frame clones, some missing. The sample lists 150,000 or so clones, 85% to 90% occurring once. The TCR comes from a human donor with alopecia areata. Sequences were derived from CD8+ T cells sorted from blood, sampled at week 0. The chain joins TRBV9 to TRBJ2-2, with D possibly TRBD2 on 6 matching bases. The CDR3 sequence is CASSVAWGGFGELFF. In DNA form, the CDR3 reads TGTGCCAGCAGCGTAGCCTGGGGAGGTTTCGGGGAGCTGTTTTTT.